Each of the 21 T cell receptor beta chains below was sequenced from the same sample in a study of CD8 T cells in Susac syndrome (dated by TCRdb to between 2017 and 2020). Libraries were built with the immunoSEQ multiplex PCR assay. RNA was extracted using the RNeasy kit, and roughly 0.5 to 1 ug of the RNA was reverse transcribed with random hexamers. TCRdb reprocessed the public reads (quality trimming at Q25 with fastp, clone calling with MiXCR) and kept in-frame beta chains. All rows with the same CDR3 protein become a single entry with the most common DNA and genes. Here the sample has about 300,000 distinct CDR3 sequences; 92% occur a single time. Less than 0.08% of the sample lies in the top ten. Source material: CD4+ T cells from PBMCs. These receptor sequences come from a human donor with multiple sclerosis.

V usage is TRBV15 and J usage is TRBJ2-1; 9 nucleotides line up with TRBD2. Trimming removed 8 bases from V and 7 bases from J; junction bases left unmatched: 18. The CDR3 length is 17 residues. Germline CDR1 and CDR2: LNHNV and YYDKDF (reference sequence). The CDR3: CATGARYSGRGGNEQFF. CDR3 sequence (DNA): TGTGCCACCGGCGCAAGATATAGCGGGAGAGGGGGAAATGAGCAGTTCTTC. The full variable domain, its missing parts supplied by reference TRBV15 and TRBJ2-1, is DAMVIQNPRYQVTQFGKPVTLSCSQTLNHNVMYWYQQKSSQAPKLLFHYYDKDFNNEADTPDNFQSRRPNTSFCFLDIRSPGLGDTAMYLCATGARYSGRGGNEQFFGPGTRLTVL.

This clonotype was detected only once. The V call is TRBV19, the J call TRBJ2-7; D not certain. CDR1 is LNHDA and CDR2 is SQIVND in the germline V gene (reference sequence). V was clipped by 1 base and J by 2 bases, with 6 bases between them. This CDR3 contains 13 residues. The CDR3 is CASSIGSAYEQYF. In nucleotides, the CDR3 is TGTGCCAGTAGTATAGGATCTGCCTACGAGCAGTACTTC.

The V and J genes are TRBV14 and TRBJ1-4, with D possibly matching TRBD1 (5 bases). Trimming removed 4 bases from V and 8 bases from J, with 17 bases in between. Per the germline V gene, CDR1 is SGHDN and CDR2 is FVKESK. There are 15 residues in the CDR3. CDR3 amino acids: CASSPTYRTGEKLFF. CDR3 DNA sequence: TGTGCCAGCAGCCCGACATACAGGACGGGAGAAAAACTGTTTTTT.

This clonotype was seen only once. The V gene is TRBV7-9, the J gene TRBJ2-3; the D gene is possibly TRBD2 (6 bases). V gave up 9 bases and J gave up 2 bases, with 21 bases separating them. The germline CDR1 and CDR2 sequences are SEHNR and FQNEAQ (reference sequence). The CDR3 consists of 16 residues. DNA of the CDR3: TGTGCCAGTAAGCGAGGGAGCGGGTCGGTCACAGATACGCAGTATTTT. Translation gives CASKRGSGSVTDTQYF.

The chain uses TRBV29-1 and TRBJ2-7; D unresolved. The V gene lost 4 bases and the J gene lost 5 bases, with 18 bases spanning the gap. Germline CDR1 SQVTM, CDR2 ANQGSEA. The CDR3 contains 14 residues. The CDR3 protein is CSVAWAGTPHEQYF. The CDR3 DNA reads as TGCAGCGTTGCTTGGGCAGGAACCCCTCACGAGCAGTACTTC.

This chain links TRBV20-1 with TRBJ2-3, with 8 bases aligning to TRBD2. J lost 2 bases, V lost 4 bases, and 5 bases had no gene match. In germline, CDR1 is DFQATT, CDR2 SNEGSKA (reference sequence). The CDR3 contains 14 residues. CDR3 region: CSATIAGITDTQYF. CDR3 bases: TGCAGTGCTACCATAGCGGGGATCACAGATACGCAGTATTTT.

V and J are TRBV6-5 and TRBJ2-7, with D maybe TRBD2 (6 bases). Looked up from germline, CDR1 is MNHEY and CDR2 is SVGAGI. Trimming stripped 6 bases from V and 7 bases from J, with 22 bases between. This CDR3 comprises 15 residues. The CDR3 nucleotides read TGTGCCAGCAGAGGGACCCTATTGGGGGGAAGAGAGCAGTACTTC. As protein: CASRGTLLGGREQYF.

J is TRBJ1-6 and V is TRBV2, with TRBD1 matching over 7 bases. Germline V gives CDR1 SNHLY, CDR2 FYNNEI. The CDR3 covers 14 residues. Trimming took 9 bases from V and 6 from J; bases not matched to a gene: 8. CDR3 nucleotide sequence: TGTGCCAGAGGGAAGACAGGGATTAATTCACCCCTCCACTTT. It specifies CARGKTGINSPLHF.

This chain uses TRBV23-1 with TRBJ2-1, with TRBD2 identical over 7 bases. Being an ORF, TRBV23-1 has a function that is uncertain. Trimming cost V 6 bases and J 5 bases; bases outside gene matches: 10. This CDR3 is 15 amino acids long. CDR3 DNA sequence: TGCGCCAGCAGGCAAGAGACCCGGGGGGACAATGAGCAGTTCTTC. It codes for CASRQETRGDNEQFF.

This clonotype was observed a single time. The rearrangement uses TRBV14 and TRBJ2-7; TRBD2 might be the D (5 bases). From germline, CDR1 is SGHDN and CDR2 FVKESK. CDR3 length equals 14 residues. Trimming took off 0 bases at V and 3 bases at J, with 9 bases between the two ends. The CDR3 region has the DNA TGTGCCAGCAGCCAAGAGACGGGAATCTACGAGCAGTACTTC. Amino acid sequence: CASSQETGIYEQYF.

J is TRBJ2-5 and V is TRBV7-8, with D perhaps matching TRBD1 (5 bases). V gave up 3 bases and J gave up 5 bases, with 13 bases separating them. This CDR3 has 14 residues. Germline values: CDR1 SGHVS, CDR2 FQNEAQ. CDR3 DNA sequence: TGTGCCAGCAGCTTGGTATTGGGGCCGGAGACCCAGTACTTC. It yields the protein CASSLVLGPETQYF.

The chain has TRBV7-2 and TRBJ1-1; D remains unclear. Germline V gene sequence: CDR1 SGHTA, CDR2 FQGNSA. The ends were cut back, 4 bases at V and 5 bases at J, with 14 bases in the middle. The CDR3 is 14 residues long. CDR3 bases: TGTGCCAGCAGCTCCCCGGGTATTTCAACTGAAGCTTTCTTT. It codes for CASSSPGISTEAFF.

The V call is TRBV7-8, the J call TRBJ1-2; the D gene is possibly TRBD1 (6 bases). The CDR3 runs to 15 residues. Trimming took off 2 bases at V and 4 bases at J, with 14 bases between the two ends. In germline, CDR1 is SGHVS, CDR2 FQNEAQ. CDR3 residues: CASSLTQGLGYGYTF. The CDR3, as DNA: TGTGCCAGCAGCTTAACACAGGGTTTAGGCTATGGCTACACCTTC.

The chain carries TRBV5-1 and TRBJ2-1; D might be TRBD1 or TRBD2, each matching 5 bases. The ends were cut back, 8 bases at V and 4 bases at J, with 16 bases in the middle. There are 14 residues in the CDR3. CDR1 is SGHRS, CDR2 YFSETQ, per germline. CDR3 in DNA: TGCGCCAGTCGCCGGGACGAAGGGTACAATGAGCAGTTCTTC. Protein product: CASRRDEGYNEQFF.

This chain connects TRBV30 to TRBJ1-2, with D unclear. The CDR3 length is 13 residues. V was cut by 4 bases and J by 6 bases, with 15 bases left in between. Germline V gives CDR1 GTSNPN, CDR2 SVGIG (reference sequence). CDR3 region: CAWIETIVNGYTF. CDR3 nucleotide sequence: TGTGCCTGGATCGAGACAATCGTAAATGGCTACACCTTC.

This clonotype was recorded once. V gene TRBV7-9 combines with J gene TRBJ1-4, with D perhaps matching TRBD1 (5 bases). Germline V gene data show CDR1 as SEHNR and CDR2 as FQNEAQ (reference sequence). Trimming cost V 8 bases and J 8 bases, with 18 bases left between them. The CDR3 is made up of 14 amino acids. DNA for the CDR3: TGTGCCAGCCGGGGCACTCGTACTTTAGAAAAACTGTTTTTT. It yields the protein CASRGTRTLEKLFF.

The gene calls are TRBV6-5 and TRBJ1-5, with D uncertain. The germline CDR1 and CDR2 sequences are MNHEY and SVGAGI. Trimming left V 2 bases short and J 7 bases short, with 9 bases between. The CDR3 runs 13 residues. CDR3: CASSYRRQQPQHF. The CDR3 nucleotides are TGTGCCAGCAGTTACAGAAGGCAACAGCCCCAGCATTTT.

In this sample, this clonotype turned up once. This chain's CDR3 is CASRLGTSGRFYEQFF. DNA for the CDR3: TGTGCCAGTAGGCTGGGGACTAGCGGGAGGTTCTATGAGCAGTTCTTC. J is TRBJ2-1 and V is TRBV19; 15 bases are a match to TRBD2. The CDR3 is made up of 16 amino acids. After removal of 6 bases from V and 8 bases from J, the junction contained 8 bases not matched to a gene. Germline lookup yields CDR1 LNHDA and CDR2 SQIVND (reference sequence).

The chain combines TRBV2 with TRBJ2-7; TRBD1 matches at 7 bases. Losses at the gene ends were 3 bases for V and 0 bases for J; bases not matched to a gene: 8. Per germline, CDR1 SNHLY and CDR2 FYNNEI. This CDR3 is built from 16 residues. The CDR3 nucleotides are TGTGCCAGCAGTGAGGATATAGGGGGCGGCTCCTACGAGCAGTACTTC. This gives the protein CASSEDIGGGSYEQYF.

This clonotype was picked up one time. The chain carries TRBV12-3 or TRBV12-4 and TRBJ1-2; D gene ambiguous. This CDR3 contains 15 residues. The V and J ends lost 3 bases and 2 bases respectively, with 13 bases between them. The CDR3 DNA follows: TGTGCCAGCAGTTTCATAACAGACACAAACTATGGCTACACCTTC. Amino acid sequence: CASSFITDTNYGYTF.

This clonotype was recorded only once. The gene calls are TRBV2 and TRBJ1-6, with 7 bases matching TRBD1. This CDR3 comprises 14 residues. Germline CDR1 SNHLY, CDR2 FYNNEI. The junction had 10 bases not matched to a gene; V was cut back by 8 bases and J by 9 bases. CDR3: CASGLGQKASPLHF. The CDR3 DNA is TGTGCCAGCGGGTTGGGACAGAAAGCTTCACCCCTCCACTTT.